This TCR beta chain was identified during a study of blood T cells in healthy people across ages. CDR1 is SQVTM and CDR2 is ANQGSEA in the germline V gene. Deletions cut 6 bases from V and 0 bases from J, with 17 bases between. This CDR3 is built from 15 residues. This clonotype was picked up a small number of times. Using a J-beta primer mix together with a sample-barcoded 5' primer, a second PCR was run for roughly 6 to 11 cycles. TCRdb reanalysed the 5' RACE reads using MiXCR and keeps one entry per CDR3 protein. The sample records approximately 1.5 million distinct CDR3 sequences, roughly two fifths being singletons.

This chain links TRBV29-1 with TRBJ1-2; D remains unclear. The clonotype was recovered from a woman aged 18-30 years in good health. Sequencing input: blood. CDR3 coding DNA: TGCAGCGTCAGGTCAGTGGACGGAGCTAACTATGGCTACACCTTC. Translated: CSVRSVDGANYGYTF.